Included here is one T cell receptor (beta chain) sequence, with context. Researchers ran the PCR with 60 Vbeta and 13 Jbeta primers. Produced via immunoSEQ multiplex PCR; TCRdb's table is partial and in-frame only. The sample includes about 100,000 clones, about 76% of them seen just once. The record originates from a study of cytomegalovirus exposure and HLA in healthy donors. Looked up from germline, CDR1 is LGHNA and CDR2 is YSLEER. The trim removed 3 bases at V and 5 bases at J, leaving 0 bases unmatched. CDR3 length: 13 amino acids. The TCR comes from a woman in her 70s in good health and CMV-seropositive. The chain uses TRBV4-3 and TRBJ2-1; TRBD2 matches at 8 bases. The sample consisted of PBMCs. The DNA of the CDR3 is TGCGCCAGCAGCCAGACTAGCGACAATGAGCAGTTCTTC. Its translation: CASSQTSDNEQFF.